The 30 T cell receptor beta chains given below trace back to one sample, sequenced in a study of T cell changes during pregnancy in multiple sclerosis. Produced via immunoSEQ multiplex PCR; TCRdb's table is partial and in-frame only. The table shows 52,000 or so clones, with 90% occurring only once. The sample here was CD4+ T cells from peripheral blood mononuclear cells, taken in the first trimester of pregnancy. All receptors derive from a female donor with multiple sclerosis, enrolled in a pregnancy study.

The chain has TRBV5-6 and TRBJ2-5; 7 positions agree with TRBD2. The CDR3 covers 15 residues. After removal of 0 bases from V and 5 bases from J, the junction contained 7 bases not matched to a gene. Germline-derived CDR1 and CDR2 are SGHDT and YYEEEE. Here the CDR3 reads CASSLGWGGAETQYF. Here the CDR3 DNA reads TGTGCCAGCAGCTTGGGTTGGGGGGGTGCGGAGACCCAGTACTTC.

The chain recombines TRBV6-5 with TRBJ2-1; 10 bases align to TRBD2. This CDR3 is built from 14 residues. CDR1 is MNHEY, CDR2 SVGAGI, per germline. J gave up 6 bases and V 5 bases, and 4 bases lay outside the gene matches. The CDR3 DNA follows: TGTGCCAGCAGTCCAGCGGGGGGGCCCAATGAGCAGTTCTTC. It is translated as CASSPAGGPNEQFF.

The rearrangement links TRBV19 to TRBJ1-6, with 8 bases that match TRBD1. J gave up 7 bases and V 11 bases, and 7 bases lay outside the gene matches. This CDR3 has 13 amino acids. Germline CDR1 reads LNHDA; CDR2 reads SQIVND (reference sequence). As DNA, the CDR3 is TGTGCCGCCGGACAGGGTGGGAATTCACCCCTCCACTTT. It is translated as CAAGQGGNSPLHF.

The V and J genes are TRBV7-3 and TRBJ2-1; TRBD1 agrees at 9 bases. With V trimmed by 4 bases and J by 7 bases, 8 bases remained unmatched. There are 15 residues in the CDR3. Germline loops: CDR1 SGHTA, CDR2 FQGTGA. The CDR3 reads CASSSTRDRANEQFF. CDR3 bases: TGTGCCAGCAGCTCGACCCGGGACAGGGCAAATGAGCAGTTCTTC.

The chain joins TRBV7-2 to TRBJ1-5, with D unresolved. Trimming stripped 1 base from V and 0 bases from J, with 7 bases between. The CDR3 sequence is 15 residues long. Germline CDR1 and CDR2: SGHTA and FQGNSA. The CDR3 reads CASSLGGNSNQPQHF. CDR3 bases: TGTGCCAGCAGCTTAGGAGGTAATAGCAATCAGCCCCAGCATTTT.

This chain connects TRBV6-5 to TRBJ2-7; 8 bases fit TRBD2. CDR1 is MNHEY and CDR2 is SVGAGI in the germline V gene. The trim removed 8 bases at V and 7 bases at J, leaving 10 bases unmatched. There are 13 residues in the CDR3. The CDR3 DNA follows: TGTGCCAGCTCGGGAGGGCCGCTTCGGGAGCAGTACTTC. This gives the protein CASSGGPLREQYF.

This clone showed up just a few times. The chain is built from TRBV6-5 and TRBJ1-2; TRBD1 matches 7 bases. This CDR3 has 12 residues. The ends lost 5 bases at V and 6 bases at J; junction bases unmatched: 3. Germline V CDR1 and CDR2: MNHEY, SVGAGI. This CDR3 reads CASSRTGDGYTF. Here the CDR3 DNA reads TGTGCCAGCAGTCGAACAGGGGATGGCTACACCTTC.

This chain joins TRBV15 and TRBJ2-3; the D is unclear. Per the germline V gene, CDR1 is LNHNV and CDR2 is YYDKDF (reference sequence). The V and J ends lost 0 bases and 2 bases respectively, with 15 bases between them. This CDR3 spans 17 amino acids. The CDR3 is CATSRDPSQAYTDTQYF. The CDR3 DNA sequence: TGTGCCACCAGCAGAGATCCCTCGCAGGCATACACAGATACGCAGTATTTT. The full variable domain, its missing parts supplied by reference TRBV15 and TRBJ2-3, is DAMVIQNPRYQVTQFGKPVTLSCSQTLNHNVMYWYQQKSSQAPKLLFHYYDKDFNNEADTPDNFQSRRPNTSFCFLDIRSPGLGDTAMYLCATSRDPSQAYTDTQYFGPGTRLTVL.

V usage is TRBV11-2 and J usage is TRBJ2-6; the D gene is possibly TRBD1 (6 bases). Germline lookup yields CDR1 SGHAT and CDR2 FQNNGV. The CDR3 is made up of 15 amino acids. Trimming left V 6 bases short and J 2 bases short, with 11 bases between. CDR3 region: CASSLKGAGANVLTF. The CDR3 nucleotides are TGTGCCAGCAGTCTAAAGGGGGCTGGGGCCAACGTCCTGACTTTC.

A single count supports this clone. The CDR3 nucleotides read TGTGCCAGCATGGTAACAGGGGATTATGGCTACACCTTC. Its protein is CASMVTGDYGYTF. The gene calls are TRBV28 and TRBJ1-2; 7 bases are shared with TRBD1. V dropped 7 bases and J dropped 5; count of bases not matched to a gene: 7. The CDR3 length is 13 residues. Germline CDR1 is MDHEN and CDR2 is SYDVKM.

As concerns this clone: A junction boundary mismatches the germline segment, possibly from a read error. The V call is TRBV27, the J call TRBJ2-1, with 7 bases aligning to TRBD2. Germline V gives CDR1 MNHEY, CDR2 SMNVEV (reference sequence). CDR3 length equals 19 residues. CDR3 residues: CASSTLFRLAAGSFNEQFF. For the CDR3, the DNA is TGTGCCAGCAGTACTCTCTTCAGGCTAGCGGCGGGATCCTTCAATGAGCAGTTCTTC.

The rearrangement links TRBV18 to TRBJ2-5; TRBD1 agrees at 7 bases. Germline V CDR1 and CDR2: KGHSH, LQKENI. CDR3 size: 15 residues. V was pared by 3 bases and J by 2 bases, with 6 bases of the junction left unmatched. The CDR3 here is CASSPIGTEQETQYF. Written as DNA, the CDR3 is TGTGCCAGCTCACCTATAGGGACAGAACAAGAGACCCAGTACTTC. The entire variable domain, with the rest obtained from reference TRBV18 and TRBJ2-5, is as follows: NAGVMQNPRHLVRRRGQEARLRCSPMKGHSHVYWYRQLPEEGLKFMVYLQKENIIDESGMPKERFSAEFPKEGPSILRIQQVVRGDSAAYFCASSPIGTEQETQYFGPGTRLLVL.

This rearrangement joins TRBV4-1 to TRBJ2-7, with D perhaps TRBD2 (6 bases). The CDR3 totals 15 residues. Germline CDR1 is MGHRA and CDR2 is YSYEKL. V gave up 4 bases and J gave up 0 bases, with 13 bases separating them. CDR3 nucleotides: TGCGCCAGCAGCCGAGGACTACAGAGCTCCTACGAGCAGTACTTC. This sequence encodes CASSRGLQSSYEQYF.

In its sample, this clone was seen once. The chain joins TRBV29-1 to TRBJ2-1; D is possibly TRBD1 (6 bases). The CDR3 length is 12 residues. V lost 7 bases and J lost 2, with 9 bases in between. Germline V CDR1 and CDR2: SQVTM, ANQGSEA. This CDR3 is CSGQDTYNEQFF. CDR3 DNA sequence: TGCAGCGGACAGGACACCTACAATGAGCAGTTCTTC.

The chain combines TRBV5-1 with TRBJ2-5; D is possibly TRBD1 (7 bases). Germline-derived CDR1 and CDR2 are SGHRS and YFSETQ. The CDR3 runs 17 residues. Deletions cut 3 bases from V and 5 bases from J, with 23 bases between. The CDR3 coding sequence is TGCGCCAGCAGCTCCACCGGGACAGTGTACGGAGGGGAGACCCAGTACTTC. It yields the protein CASSSTGTVYGGETQYF.

This chain links TRBV27 with TRBJ2-3; D perhaps matches TRBD2 (5 bases). Between the trimmed V and J ends, which lost 9 bases and 2 bases, there was a span of 15 bases. The germline CDR1 and CDR2 sequences are MNHEY and SMNVEV (reference sequence). The CDR3 consists of 14 residues. The CDR3 sequence is CASKTSTNTDTQYF. In DNA form, the CDR3 reads TGTGCCAGTAAAACTAGTACAAACACAGATACGCAGTATTTT.

This clone was observed a single time. The genes are TRBV28 and TRBJ1-2; 8 bases map to TRBD1. CDR1 is MDHEN and CDR2 is SYDVKM in the germline V gene. This CDR3 comprises 15 residues. V trimming: 6 bases; J trimming: 1 base; junction bases outside the gene matches: 7. CDR3 in amino acids: CASRFRGHDNYGYTF. The DNA of the CDR3 is TGTGCCAGCAGATTCAGGGGGCATGATAACTATGGCTACACCTTC.

This clone was seen a single time. The chain carries TRBV6-1 and TRBJ1-2; 7 bases map to TRBD1. With 0 bases clipped from V and 6 bases from J, the junction kept 7 bases outside the gene matches. The CDR3 is made up of 15 amino acids. The germline CDR1 and CDR2 sequences are MNHNS and SASEGT. For the CDR3, the DNA is TGTGCCAGCAGTGAAGCGCTAGGGGGCCGCGATGGCTACACCTTC. Protein sequence: CASSEALGGRDGYTF.

The rearrangement uses TRBV5-6 and TRBJ2-7, with D possibly TRBD1 on 6 matching bases. The CDR3 has 13 residues. V was cut by 0 bases and J by 6 bases, with 10 bases left in between. The germline V gene encodes CDR1 SGHDT and CDR2 YYEEEE. DNA of the CDR3: TGTGCCAGCAGCTTGGGGGGACAAGGCGAGCAGTACTTC. As protein: CASSLGGQGEQYF.

This clone was counted a single time. This chain links TRBV2 with TRBJ1-2; 9 bases match TRBD1. The CDR3 length is 15 residues. Per germline, CDR1 SNHLY and CDR2 FYNNEI. V dropped 4 bases and J dropped 4; count of bases not matched to a gene: 7. CDR3 amino acids: CASSGDRVALYGYTF. CDR3 nucleotides: TGTGCCAGCAGTGGGGACAGGGTGGCCCTCTATGGCTACACCTTC.

Details on this clone: The junction departs from the called germline gene at one end, perhaps through a read error. This sequence joins TRBV2 and TRBJ1-1; D perhaps matches TRBD1 (5 bases). The germline V gene encodes CDR1 SNHLY and CDR2 FYNNEI. The CDR3 sequence is 13 residues long. In nucleotides, the CDR3 is TGTGCCAGCAGGGGACTCATGAACTCTGAAGCTTTCTTT. Translating it yields CASRGLMNSEAFF.

The V gene is TRBV30, the J gene TRBJ1-2; 9 bases align to TRBD1. Germline V CDR1 and CDR2: GTSNPN, SVGIG (reference sequence). Trimming cost V 2 bases and J 0 bases; bases outside gene matches: 4. CDR3 size: 15 residues. CDR3 in DNA: TGTGCCTGGAGTATACAGGGGGCGCCTAACTATGGCTACACCTTC. Its translation: CAWSIQGAPNYGYTF.

The genes are TRBV10-3 and TRBJ2-5, with TRBD2 matching 7 bases. This CDR3 contains 15 residues. V lost 4 bases to trimming and J lost 1 base; unmatched junction nucleotides: 6. From germline, CDR1 is ENHRY and CDR2 SYGVKD. The CDR3 DNA follows: TGTGCCATCAGTGGGATAGCGGGCACCCAAGAGACCCAGTACTTC. Translation gives CAISGIAGTQETQYF.

The chain carries TRBV7-9 and TRBJ2-3, with D possibly matching TRBD1 (6 bases). The germline gives CDR1 SEHNR, CDR2 FQNEAQ (reference sequence). The CDR3 is made up of 15 amino acids. The ends were cut back, 3 bases at V and 0 bases at J, with 10 bases in the middle. Written as DNA, the CDR3 is TGTGCCAGCAGCTTGACCGGGACAAGCACAGATACGCAGTATTTT. Its translation: CASSLTGTSTDTQYF.

V usage is TRBV20-1 and J usage is TRBJ2-4; D gene unclear. CDR1 is DFQATT, CDR2 SNEGSKA, per germline (reference sequence). This CDR3 contains 11 residues. V was shortened by 3 bases and J by 4 bases, with 4 bases between the two germline ends. The CDR3 DNA sequence: TGCAGTGCTAGTCCTAAAAACATTCAGTACTTC. Translation gives CSASPKNIQYF.

The J gene is TRBJ2-7, the V gene TRBV5-4, with 7 bases identical to TRBD2. This CDR3 has 15 amino acids. Germline CDR1 is SGHNT and CDR2 is YYREEE (reference sequence). V was clipped by 1 base and J by 3 bases; unmatched bases: 7. CDR3 sequence reads: CASSLRARGGYEQYF. The DNA for the CDR3 is TGTGCCAGCAGCTTGAGGGCTCGCGGGGGCTACGAGCAGTACTTC.

The chain employs TRBV27 and TRBJ2-7; D may be TRBD1 (7 bases). Germline CDR1 reads MNHEY; CDR2 reads SMNVEV (reference sequence). There are 16 residues in the CDR3. V lost 3 bases and J 1 base, leaving 16 bases between the germline ends. Here the CDR3 DNA reads TGTGCCAGCAGTTTCGCAGGAGGGGGCCTTTCCTACGAGCAGTACTTC. It is translated as CASSFAGGGLSYEQYF.

The table lists this clone with many counts. The chain employs TRBV7-9 and TRBJ1-2, with D unclear. The CDR3 totals 14 residues. Germline lookup yields CDR1 SEHNR and CDR2 FQNEAQ (reference sequence). V dropped 0 bases and J dropped 6 bases, with 11 bases sitting between them. The CDR3 bases are TGTGCCAGCAGCTTAGCGCTGGCCTCAAATGGCTACACCTTC. Translation: CASSLALASNGYTF.

The V and J genes are TRBV25-1 and TRBJ2-2; D call uncertain. This CDR3 has 14 amino acids. CDR1 is MGHDK, CDR2 SYGVNS, per germline. With 4 bases removed from V and 4 bases from J, the gap between germline ends came to 10 bases. The CDR3 nucleotides are TGTGCCAGCAGTGTACTACAACCCACCGGGGAGCTGTTTTTT. This sequence encodes CASSVLQPTGELFF.

The genes are TRBV30 and TRBJ2-1; TRBD2 agrees at 7 bases. Germline loops: CDR1 GTSNPN, CDR2 SVGIG (reference sequence). Unmatched junction bases numbered 15, after V lost 3 bases and J lost 4 bases. The CDR3 is made up of 17 amino acids. The DNA for the CDR3 is TGTGCCTGGAGAAAAGCGGGAAGGTTTGCCCAATACAATGAGCAGTTCTTC. Translated, it gives CAWRKAGRFAQYNEQFF.